Below are 22 T cell receptor beta chains sequenced from a single sample in a study of shared clonotypes between healthy human individuals. The repertoire was sequenced with immunoSEQ multiplex PCR; TCRdb's copy has only in-frame clones and lacks some. Here the sample spans about a million clones, 60% to 80% being singletons. Sequenced input: memory CD4+ T cells sorted from blood. Subset in this sample: CD45RA-negative fraction. These TCRs come from a man aged 18 to 30 in good health.

This clone was picked up one time. The chain recombines TRBV18 with TRBJ2-3; 8 bases agree with TRBD2. The CDR3 spans 17 residues. J lost 3 bases, V lost 2 bases, and 10 bases had no gene match. Germline V gene sequence: CDR1 KGHSH, CDR2 LQKENI. The CDR3 nucleotides read TGTGCCAGCTCACCAGGGGCACCGGGGGGGCTGACAGATACGCAGTATTTT. Translation: CASSPGAPGGLTDTQYF.

This clone has at least ten counts. Distinct nucleotide sequences in the sample also encode this CDR3. This chain joins TRBV18 and TRBJ2-5; D not resolved. The germline V gene has CDR1 KGHSH and CDR2 LQKENI. The CDR3 sequence is 11 residues long. Deletions cut 5 bases from V and 2 bases from J, with 3 bases between. The CDR3 region has the DNA TGTGCCAGCTCAGAACAAGAGACCCAGTACTTC. Protein: CASSEQETQYF.

The rearrangement joins TRBV15 to TRBJ1-4, with D perhaps matching TRBD1 (6 bases). V lost 5 bases to trimming and J lost 1 base, with 11 bases between them. The CDR3 covers 15 residues. Germline V gene lookup returns CDR1 LNHNV and CDR2 YYDKDF (reference sequence). The CDR3 is CATSAGGETNEKLFF. As DNA, the CDR3 is TGTGCCACCAGCGCGGGGGGCGAAACTAATGAAAAACTGTTTTTT.

In its sample, this clone was seen a few times. This chain uses TRBV5-8 with TRBJ1-5; no clear D. Germline values: CDR1 SGHTS, CDR2 YDEGEE. Trimming took 4 bases from V and 0 from J, leaving 8 bases between them. The CDR3 runs 14 residues. CDR3 sequence: CASSHSYSNQPQHF. DNA for the CDR3: TGTGCCAGCAGCCACAGTTATAGCAATCAGCCCCAGCATTTT.

In its sample, this clone was seen a few times. The chain joins TRBV21-1 to TRBJ1-5. TRBV21-1 represents a pseudogene. CDR3 size: 15 residues. The CDR3 DNA sequence: TGTGCCAGCAGCTCCTGGGGGAGGTATGGTCAGCCCCAGCATTTT. Amino acids: CASSSWGRYGQPQHF.

This sequence joins TRBV5-6 and TRBJ1-2, with unresolved D. Trimming stripped 4 bases from V and 5 bases from J, with 21 bases between. The CDR3 consists of 16 residues. Germline CDR1 is SGHDT and CDR2 is YYEEEE. The CDR3, as DNA: TGTGCCAGCAGCCCGAAAAATGGGGTCAGCGTTTATGGCTACACCTTC. It translates to CASSPKNGVSVYGYTF.

The CDR3: CASIDVGSNTGELFF. The CDR3 nucleotides are TGTGCCAGCATAGATGTGGGGTCGAACACCGGGGAGCTGTTTTTT. The chain links TRBV27 to TRBJ2-2; D call uncertain. V shed 7 bases and J shed 0 bases, with 12 bases lying between them. Germline V lookup: CDR1 MNHEY, CDR2 SMNVEV (reference sequence). The CDR3 extends over 15 amino acids.

The chain couples TRBV5-1 to TRBJ2-1; TRBD1 matches 10 bases. Trimming cost V 4 bases and J 7 bases; bases outside gene matches: 8. Germline lookup yields CDR1 SGHRS and CDR2 YFSETQ. The CDR3 runs 15 residues. The CDR3 DNA sequence: TGCGCCAGCAGCAAAGGGACAGGGGACAGGAATGAGCAGTTCTTC. Residues: CASSKGTGDRNEQFF.

V gene TRBV7-2 combines with J gene TRBJ2-3, with no clear D. V was clipped by 1 base and J by 1 base, with 6 bases between them. Germline loops: CDR1 SGHTA, CDR2 FQGNSA. The length of the CDR3 is 14 residues. The CDR3 coding sequence is TGTGCCAGCAGCTTAGGCTGGGGCACAGATACGCAGTATTTT. Translating gives CASSLGWGTDTQYF.

The chain links TRBV5-1 to TRBJ2-5; 9 positions match TRBD1. This CDR3 is built from 15 residues. V shed 4 bases, J shed 2 bases, and the junction held 6 bases outside the gene matches. CDR1 SGHRS and CDR2 YFSETQ come from the germline V gene. The CDR3 spells CASSILGQGQETQYF. In nucleotides, the CDR3 is TGCGCCAGCAGCATACTCGGACAGGGGCAAGAGACCCAGTACTTC.

This chain's CDR3 is CASSSSTSLVSEQFF. The CDR3, as DNA: TGTGCCAGCAGTTCTTCAACTAGCTTAGTGAGTGAGCAGTTCTTC. This rearrangement joins TRBV2 to TRBJ2-1, with D possibly matching TRBD2 (6 bases). The CDR3 extends over 15 amino acids. Germline V CDR1 and CDR2: SNHLY, FYNNEI. With 5 bases removed from V and 9 bases from J, the gap between germline ends came to 20 bases.

This clone appeared a single time. Since a much larger clone is just one base distant, this may be a read error. The rearrangement joins TRBV9 to TRBJ2-5, with 8 bases fitting TRBD1. CDR3 length: 14 residues. Per germline, CDR1 SGDLS and CDR2 YYNGEE. The V and J ends lost 0 bases and 4 bases, in that order; junction bases with no gene match: 2. The CDR3 here is CASSVGTGRETQYF. Here the CDR3 DNA reads TGTGCCAGCAGCGTAGGGACAGGGCGAGAGACCCAGTACTTC.

V and J are TRBV5-1 and TRBJ2-5; D is unclear. Germline V gives CDR1 SGHRS, CDR2 YFSETQ. With 0 bases removed from V and 4 bases from J, the gap between germline ends came to 10 bases. The CDR3 is 14 amino acids. CDR3 protein: CASSLGRAGETQYF. The CDR3 DNA follows: TGCGCCAGCAGCTTGGGTCGGGCCGGAGAGACCCAGTACTTC. Together with reference TRBV5-1 and TRBJ2-5, the CDR3 gives the full variable domain: KAGVTQTPRYLIKTRGQQVTLSCSPISGHRSVSWYQQTPGQGLQFLFEYFSETQRNKGNFPGRFSGRQFSNSRSEMNVSTLELGDSALYLCASSLGRAGETQYFGPGTRLLVL.

The chain uses TRBV5-1 and TRBJ2-7; 9 nucleotides align to TRBD2. V dropped 0 bases and J dropped 2; count of bases not matched to a gene: 9. The CDR3 runs to 17 residues. Germline CDR1 reads SGHRS; CDR2 reads YFSETQ. CDR3 sequence: CASSLVGGGARTYEQYF. The DNA for the CDR3 is TGCGCCAGCAGCTTGGTTGGCGGGGGGGCCCGAACCTACGAGCAGTACTTC. Supplemented by reference TRBV5-1 and TRBJ2-7, the full variable domain reads KAGVTQTPRYLIKTRGQQVTLSCSPISGHRSVSWYQQTPGQGLQFLFEYFSETQRNKGNFPGRFSGRQFSNSRSEMNVSTLELGDSALYLCASSLVGGGARTYEQYFGPGTRLTVT.

The gene calls are TRBV18 and TRBJ1-2, with D unresolved. This CDR3 contains 14 residues. Germline V CDR1 and CDR2: KGHSH, LQKENI. The ends were cut back, 3 bases at V and 4 bases at J, with 12 bases in the middle. The CDR3 DNA sequence: TGTGCCAGCTCACCCTCGTTGGATGGCTATGGCTACACCTTC. Translated, it gives CASSPSLDGYGYTF.

The rearrangement joins TRBV30 to TRBJ1-6; 7 bases align to TRBD1. The CDR3 length is 15 residues. The germline CDR1 and CDR2 sequences are GTSNPN and SVGIG (reference sequence). The V and J ends lost 4 bases and 2 bases, in that order; junction bases with no gene match: 5. CDR3 sequence reads: CAWTGTATYNSPLHF. In DNA, the CDR3 is TGTGCCTGGACCGGGACAGCAACCTATAATTCACCCCTCCACTTT.

The rearrangement links TRBV25-1 to TRBJ2-7; TRBD1 agrees at 8 bases. CDR1 is MGHDK and CDR2 is SYGVNS in the germline V gene. Trimming removed 6 bases from V and 2 bases from J; junction bases left unmatched: 9. The CDR3 is 15 amino acids. The DNA for the CDR3 is TGTGCCAGCAGGGGAGGACAGGGCGGCCCCTACGAGCAGTACTTC. It is translated as CASRGGQGGPYEQYF.

In its sample, this clone was seen once. The rearrangement uses TRBV5-1 and TRBJ2-3; 7 bases map to TRBD2. J lost 1 base, V lost 3 bases, and 17 bases had no gene match. Germline-derived CDR1 and CDR2 are SGHRS and YFSETQ. CDR3 size: 19 residues. The CDR3 DNA follows: TGCGCCAGCAGCTGGGGTTTAGGACTAGGAGCTGGGGGCACAGATACGCAGTATTTT. Encoded protein: CASSWGLGLGAGGTDTQYF. Looking up the rest from reference TRBV5-1 and TRBJ2-3 gives the full variable domain: KAGVTQTPRYLIKTRGQQVTLSCSPISGHRSVSWYQQTPGQGLQFLFEYFSETQRNKGNFPGRFSGRQFSNSRSEMNVSTLELGDSALYLCASSWGLGLGAGGTDTQYFGPGTRLTVL.

The chain has TRBV4-1 and TRBJ2-1; D unclear. CDR3 size: 15 residues. Germline CDR1 and CDR2: MGHRA and YSYEKL. The germline V and J ends were trimmed by 0 bases and 10 bases, with 16 bases remaining between them. CDR3 amino acids: CASSQDRATGWEQFF. The CDR3, as DNA: TGCGCCAGCAGCCAAGATCGGGCTACGGGCTGGGAGCAGTTCTTC.

The V gene is TRBV10-2, the J gene TRBJ2-1, with 10 bases matching TRBD2. V lost 2 bases to trimming and J lost 9 bases; unmatched junction nucleotides: 10. Germline V gives CDR1 WSHSY, CDR2 SAAADI. CDR3 size: 16 residues. The CDR3 reads CASSELSTAGGPEQFF. The CDR3, as DNA: TGCGCCAGCAGTGAGCTGAGTACAGCGGGGGGGCCTGAGCAGTTCTTC.

V and J are TRBV6-1 and TRBJ1-2; 10 positions match TRBD1. J lost 3 bases, V lost 5 bases, and 6 bases had no gene match. CDR1 is MNHNS and CDR2 is SASEGT in the germline V gene. CDR3 size: 15 residues. The CDR3 loop reads CASSSAGTGDYGYTF. For the CDR3, the DNA is TGTGCCAGCAGTTCCGCCGGGACAGGGGACTATGGCTACACCTTC.

With regard to this clone: This CDR3 is also generated by other DNA sequences in the sample. In nucleotides, the CDR3 is TGCGCCAGCAGCTTGGACGGGACAGTTAACTATGGCTACACCTTC. This sequence encodes CASSLDGTVNYGYTF. This rearrangement joins TRBV5-1 to TRBJ1-2, with 7 nucleotides matching TRBD1. The CDR3 spans 15 residues. The germline gives CDR1 SGHRS, CDR2 YFSETQ. Trimming removed 0 bases from V and 1 base from J; junction bases left unmatched: 3.